This T cell receptor (beta chain) was documented in a study of blood T cells in healthy people across ages. Healthy Russian Caucasian donors spanned ages about 6 to 100 years. Each of the donors had 8 to 10 milliliters of peripheral blood drawn into EDTA-treated Vacutainer tubes. The CDR3 length is 12 residues. Germline-derived CDR1 and CDR2 are LGHDT and YNNKEL (reference sequence). Between the trimmed V and J ends, which lost 5 bases and 2 bases, there was a span of 5 bases. Primers used in a second PCR of roughly 6 to 11 cycles were a sample-barcoded 5' primer and a J-beta primer mix. TCRdb itself ran the 5' RACE reads through MiXCR, one entry per CDR3 protein. The repertoire holds about 1,000,000 distinct CDR3 sequences, less than 50% seen once, with 18% in the top ten.

The chain employs TRBV3-1 and TRBJ2-3; no definite D call. The sample was blood. This TCR derives from a woman aged 60-75 years in good health. DNA for the CDR3: TGTGCCAGCAGCGACGACACAGATACGCAGTATTTT. Translation gives CASSDDTDTQYF.